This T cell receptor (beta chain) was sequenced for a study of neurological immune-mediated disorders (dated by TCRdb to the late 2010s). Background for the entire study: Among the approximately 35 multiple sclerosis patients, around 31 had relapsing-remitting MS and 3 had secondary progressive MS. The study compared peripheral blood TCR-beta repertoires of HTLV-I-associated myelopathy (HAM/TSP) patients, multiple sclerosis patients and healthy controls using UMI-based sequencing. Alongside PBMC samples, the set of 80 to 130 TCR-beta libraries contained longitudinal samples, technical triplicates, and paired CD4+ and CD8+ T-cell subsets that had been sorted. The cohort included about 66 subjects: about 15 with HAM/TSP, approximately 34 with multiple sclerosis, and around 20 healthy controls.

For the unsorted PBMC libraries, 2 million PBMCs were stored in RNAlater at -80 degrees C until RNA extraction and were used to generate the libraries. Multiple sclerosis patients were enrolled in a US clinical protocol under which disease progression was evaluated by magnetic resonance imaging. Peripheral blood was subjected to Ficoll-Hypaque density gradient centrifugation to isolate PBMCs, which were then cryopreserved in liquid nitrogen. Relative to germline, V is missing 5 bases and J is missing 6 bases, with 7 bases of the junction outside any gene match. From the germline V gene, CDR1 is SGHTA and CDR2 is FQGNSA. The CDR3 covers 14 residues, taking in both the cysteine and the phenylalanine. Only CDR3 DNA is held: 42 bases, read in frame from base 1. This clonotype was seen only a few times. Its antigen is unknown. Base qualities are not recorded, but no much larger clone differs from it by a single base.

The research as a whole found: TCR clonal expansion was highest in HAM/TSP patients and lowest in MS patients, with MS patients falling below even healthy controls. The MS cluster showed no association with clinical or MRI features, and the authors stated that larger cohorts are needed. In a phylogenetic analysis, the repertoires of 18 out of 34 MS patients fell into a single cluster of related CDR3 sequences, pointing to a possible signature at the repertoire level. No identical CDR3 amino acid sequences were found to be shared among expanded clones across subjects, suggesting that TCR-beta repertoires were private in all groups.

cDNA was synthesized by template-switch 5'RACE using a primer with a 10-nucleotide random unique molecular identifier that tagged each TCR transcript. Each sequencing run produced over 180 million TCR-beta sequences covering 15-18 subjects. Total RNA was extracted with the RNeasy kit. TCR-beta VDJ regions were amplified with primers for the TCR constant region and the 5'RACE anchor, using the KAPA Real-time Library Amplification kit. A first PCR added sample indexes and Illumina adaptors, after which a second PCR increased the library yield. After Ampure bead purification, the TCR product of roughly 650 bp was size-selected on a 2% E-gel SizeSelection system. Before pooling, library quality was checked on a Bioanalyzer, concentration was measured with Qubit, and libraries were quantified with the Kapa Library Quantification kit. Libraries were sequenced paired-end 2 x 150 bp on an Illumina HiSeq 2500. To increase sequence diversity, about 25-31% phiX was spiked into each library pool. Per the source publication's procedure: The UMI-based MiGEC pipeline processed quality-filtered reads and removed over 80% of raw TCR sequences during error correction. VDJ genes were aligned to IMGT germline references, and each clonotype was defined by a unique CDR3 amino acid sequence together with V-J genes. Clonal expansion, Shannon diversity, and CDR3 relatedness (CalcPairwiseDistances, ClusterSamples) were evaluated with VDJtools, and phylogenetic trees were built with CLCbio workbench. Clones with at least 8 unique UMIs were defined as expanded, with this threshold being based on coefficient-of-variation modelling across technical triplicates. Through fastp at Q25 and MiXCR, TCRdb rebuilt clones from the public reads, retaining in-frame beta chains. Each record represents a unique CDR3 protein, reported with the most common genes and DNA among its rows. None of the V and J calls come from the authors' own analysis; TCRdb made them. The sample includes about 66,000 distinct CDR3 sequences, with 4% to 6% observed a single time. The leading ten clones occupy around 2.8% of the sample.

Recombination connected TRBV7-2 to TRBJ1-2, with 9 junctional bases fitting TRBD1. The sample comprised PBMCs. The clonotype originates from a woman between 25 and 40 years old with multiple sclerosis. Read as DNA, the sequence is TGTGCCAGCAGCACCCGGACAGGGGACAATGGCTACACCTTC. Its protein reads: CASSTRTGDNGYTF.